The 3 T cell receptor beta chains below all came from one sample that was sequenced in a study of shared clonotypes between healthy human individuals (dated by TCRdb to between 2020 and 2021). Libraries were constructed by the immunoSEQ multiplex PCR assay. TCRdb mirrors the immuneACCESS table, restricted to in-frame sequences. Some clones are absent from its copies; in checked studies, under half trace to an unresolved V gene, and the reason for the others is unknown. The sample table lists a few million clones, more than 80% of them with a count of one. The ten largest clones take up 0.39% of the sample. Source material: naive CD4+ T cells from PBMCs. Sample cell subset or site, as interpreted from the label and publication: CD45RA+ positively selected. The receptors shown here come from a man younger than 35 in good health. Some clones in this sample may be carry-over from other donors' samples.

This clone was counted once. As DNA, the CDR3 is TGTGCCAGCAGCCAAGGGGCTGCAACTAATGAAAAACTGTTTTTT. It yields the protein CASSQGAATNEKLFF. V is TRBV4-2 and J is TRBJ1-4, with no clear D. Trimming stripped 1 base from V and 0 bases from J, with 6 bases between. Germline lookup yields CDR1 LGHNA and CDR2 YNFKEQ. The CDR3 is made up of 15 amino acids.

The chain employs TRBV21-1 and TRBJ1-5. TRBV21-1 is an annotated pseudogene. The CDR3 runs to 18 residues. CDR3: CASSRRKVKTSGGQPQHF. In DNA form, the CDR3 reads TGTGCCAGCAGCAGAAGAAAGGTTAAGACCTCCGGGGGACAGCCCCAGCATTTT.

The V call is TRBV5-6, the J call TRBJ2-7; no firm D call. V was clipped by 1 base and J by 4 bases, with 12 bases between them. Germline V gene data show CDR1 as SGHDT and CDR2 as YYEEEE. CDR3 length equals 14 residues. The CDR3 loop is CASSLWAAQYEQYF. Written as DNA, the CDR3 is TGTGCCAGCAGCTTGTGGGCGGCTCAATACGAGCAGTACTTC.